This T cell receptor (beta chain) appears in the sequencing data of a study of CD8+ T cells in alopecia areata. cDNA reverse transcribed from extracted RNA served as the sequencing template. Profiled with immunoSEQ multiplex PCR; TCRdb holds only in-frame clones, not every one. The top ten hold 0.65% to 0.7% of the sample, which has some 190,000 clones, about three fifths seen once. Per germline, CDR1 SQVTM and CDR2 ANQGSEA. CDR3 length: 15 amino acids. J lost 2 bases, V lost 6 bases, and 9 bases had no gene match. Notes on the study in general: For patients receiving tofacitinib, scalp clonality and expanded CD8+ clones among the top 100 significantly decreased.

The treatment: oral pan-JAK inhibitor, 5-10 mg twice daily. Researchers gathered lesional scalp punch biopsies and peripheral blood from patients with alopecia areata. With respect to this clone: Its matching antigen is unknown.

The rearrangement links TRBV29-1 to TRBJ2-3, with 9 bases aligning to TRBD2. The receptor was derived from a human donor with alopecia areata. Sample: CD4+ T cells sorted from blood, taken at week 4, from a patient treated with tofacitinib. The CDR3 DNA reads TGCAGCGTAGGCCTGAGCGGGAGGTCCACAGATACGCAGTATTTT. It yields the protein CSVGLSGRSTDTQYF.